Listed below are T cell receptor beta chains from one sample, sequenced in a study of blood T cell repertoires in COVID-19. Measured with immunoSEQ multiplex PCR; TCRdb has only the in-frame clones, and not every one. The sample lists about 62,000 clones, approximately 92% occurring once. The sequencing input was peripheral blood. Source of these receptors: an older woman with COVID-19, enrolled during active disease. CDR3s include the opening cysteine and the closing phenylalanine or tryptophan. Fields, in order: clone size, V gene, J gene, D gene, CDR3 DNA, CDR3 protein. D genes are given only for firm matches. Only some rows state a clone size, as once, few, many or a class for expanded clones.

clone size: NA; V gene: TRBV7-7; J gene: TRBJ1-1; D gene: NA; CDR3 DNA: TGTGCTAGCAGCGCCCTCGGGGGAGGGGAAGCTTTCTTT; CDR3 protein: CASSALGGGEAFF
clone size: few; V gene: TRBV28; J gene: TRBJ1-2; D gene: NA; CDR3 DNA: TGTGCCAGCAGTGGAGACGCCTTGGAGGACTATGGCTACACCTTC; CDR3 protein: CASSGDALEDYGYTF
clone size: NA; V gene: TRBV4-2; J gene: TRBJ2-7; D gene: NA; CDR3 DNA: TGTGCCAGCAGCCAGCTTCGGGAGGGGACAGGGCCGGCTCTGCTCTACGAGCAGTACTTC; CDR3 protein: CASSQLREGTGPALLYEQYF
clone size: NA; V gene: TRBV28; J gene: TRBJ1-1; D gene: NA; CDR3 DNA: TGTGCCAGCAGTTCCCAGGGGCTACCTGAAGCTTTCTTT; CDR3 protein: CASSSQGLPEAFF
clone size: NA; V gene: TRBV12-1; J gene: TRBJ2-5; D gene: NA; CDR3 DNA: TGTGCCAGCAGCTTGCGGACTAGCGGGAAAGAGACCCAGTACTTC; CDR3 protein: CASSLRTSGKETQYF
clone size: NA; V gene: TRBV29-1; J gene: TRBJ2-5; D gene: TRBD1; CDR3 DNA: TGCAGCGTTGAAGTTCTAAGGGACAGGGTCCAAGAGACCCAGTACTTC; CDR3 protein: CSVEVLRDRVQETQYF
clone size: NA; V gene: TRBV6-1; J gene: TRBJ2-7; D gene: NA; CDR3 DNA: TGTGCCAGCAGTGCCCTGGTCGGACAGCCCCACGTTTGGCACGAGCAGTACTTC; CDR3 protein: CASSALVGQPHVWHEQYF
clone size: NA; V gene: TRBV4-1; J gene: TRBJ1-5; D gene: TRBD1; CDR3 DNA: TGCGCCAGCAGCCAACAGACAGGGAGCCAGCCCCAGCATTTT; CDR3 protein: CASSQQTGSQPQHF
clone size: NA; V gene: TRBV7-9; J gene: TRBJ2-5; D gene: NA; CDR3 DNA: TGTGCCAGCAGCTTAGCCCAGGGCCAAGAGACCCAGTACTTC; CDR3 protein: CASSLAQGQETQYF
clone size: NA; V gene: TRBV5-6; J gene: TRBJ2-2; D gene: NA; CDR3 DNA: TGTGCCAGCAGCTTGTATCTCAGGGTTAACACCGGGGAGCTGTTTTTT; CDR3 protein: CASSLYLRVNTGELFF
clone size: NA; V gene: TRBV9; J gene: TRBJ1-3; D gene: NA; CDR3 DNA: TGTGCCAGCAGCGCGGGGACACCCGGAAACACCATATATTTT; CDR3 protein: CASSAGTPGNTIYF
clone size: NA; V gene: TRBV9; J gene: TRBJ1-6; D gene: NA; CDR3 DNA: TGTGCCAGCAGCGTAGGGGTGCGGGGCCGGGATTCACCCCTCCACTTT; CDR3 protein: CASSVGVRGRDSPLHF
clone size: NA; V gene: TRBV5-3; J gene: TRBJ2-7; D gene: NA; CDR3 DNA: TGTGCCAGAATCCACAGGGAGCGCGAGCAGTACTTC; CDR3 protein: CARIHREREQYF
clone size: NA; V gene: TRBV24-1; J gene: TRBJ2-1; D gene: TRBD2; CDR3 DNA: TGTGCCACCAGTGATCCGACTAGCGGGAGCAGGAATGAGCAGTTCTTC; CDR3 protein: CATSDPTSGSRNEQFF
clone size: NA; V gene: TRBV7-2; J gene: TRBJ1-5; D gene: NA; CDR3 DNA: TGTGCCAGCACTCTACAAGGCGGGCAGCCCCAGCATTTT; CDR3 protein: CASTLQGGQPQHF
clone size: NA; V gene: TRBV6-6; J gene: TRBJ2-2; D gene: NA; CDR3 DNA: TGTGCCAGCAGTCGAATGGGGACTGAAAACACCGGGGAGCTGTTTTTT; CDR3 protein: CASSRMGTENTGELFF
clone size: NA; V gene: TRBV27; J gene: TRBJ1-2; D gene: NA; CDR3 DNA: TGTGCCAGCAGTTTAACTGCAGGGGTGGACTATGGCTACACCTTC; CDR3 protein: CASSLTAGVDYGYTF
clone size: NA; V gene: TRBV25-1; J gene: TRBJ2-1; D gene: NA; CDR3 DNA: TGTGCCAGCAGCAGCAATGAGCAGTTCTTC; CDR3 protein: CASSSNEQFF
clone size: NA; V gene: TRBV6-2/TRBV6-3; J gene: TRBJ2-3; D gene: NA; CDR3 DNA: TGTGCCAGCAGTTCGCCAACAGGGAGTGGCGCAGATACGCAGTATTTT; CDR3 protein: CASSSPTGSGADTQYF
clone size: NA; V gene: TRBV6-6; J gene: TRBJ1-1; D gene: NA; CDR3 DNA: TGTGCCAGCAGCGGGGGGCGGTACACTGAAGCTTTCTTT; CDR3 protein: CASSGGRYTEAFF
clone size: NA; V gene: TRBV4-1; J gene: TRBJ1-6; D gene: TRBD1; CDR3 DNA: TGCGCCAGCAGCCAAGGGGGGGACAGGGTCAATTCACCCCTCCACTTT; CDR3 protein: CASSQGGDRVNSPLHF
clone size: NA; V gene: TRBV6-5; J gene: TRBJ1-2; D gene: NA; CDR3 DNA: TGTGCCACAGAACAGGGAAAGTATGGCTACACCTTC; CDR3 protein: CATEQGKYGYTF
clone size: NA; V gene: TRBV27; J gene: TRBJ2-7; D gene: NA; CDR3 DNA: TGTGCCAGCAGTGGCCCCCTCGAGCAGTACTTC; CDR3 protein: CASSGPLEQYF
clone size: NA; V gene: TRBV7-2; J gene: TRBJ1-2; D gene: TRBD1; CDR3 DNA: TGTGCCAGCAGCCTAGATAGCCTGACAGGGCCCTACACCTTC; CDR3 protein: CASSLDSLTGPYTF
clone size: NA; V gene: TRBV5-6; J gene: TRBJ1-6; D gene: TRBD1; CDR3 DNA: TGTGCCAGCAGCTTGGCCCCGACAGGGTATAATTCACCCCTCCACTTT; CDR3 protein: CASSLAPTGYNSPLHF
clone size: NA; V gene: TRBV9; J gene: TRBJ2-7; D gene: TRBD1; CDR3 DNA: TGTGCCAGCAGCCAGGGGGACGAGCAGTACTTC; CDR3 protein: CASSQGDEQYF
clone size: NA; V gene: TRBV6-6; J gene: TRBJ1-3; D gene: NA; CDR3 DNA: TGTGCCAGCAGTTACGGCCAGGGAAGACGAAACACCATATATTTT; CDR3 protein: CASSYGQGRRNTIYF
clone size: NA; V gene: TRBV7-8; J gene: TRBJ2-1; D gene: TRBD1; CDR3 DNA: TGTGCCAGCAGCCCCCAACAGGGGGCAGGTGAGCAGTTCTTC; CDR3 protein: CASSPQQGAGEQFF
clone size: NA; V gene: TRBV27; J gene: TRBJ2-7; D gene: NA; CDR3 DNA: TGTGCCAGCAGCCTTCGCGAGAGCTCCTACGAGCAGTACTTC; CDR3 protein: CASSLRESSYEQYF
clone size: NA; V gene: TRBV6-1; J gene: TRBJ1-5; D gene: NA; CDR3 DNA: TGTGCCAGCAGTGAACAGGGTGGAAATCAGCCCCAGCATTTT; CDR3 protein: CASSEQGGNQPQHF
clone size: NA; V gene: TRBV24-1; J gene: TRBJ1-3; D gene: NA; CDR3 DNA: TGTGCCACCAGTGATTTGGGAGACAGTGGAAACACCATATATTTT; CDR3 protein: CATSDLGDSGNTIYF
clone size: NA; V gene: TRBV27; J gene: TRBJ1-5; D gene: NA; CDR3 DNA: TGTGCCAGCTGCGGGGTCGGGTTCGATCAGCCCCAGCATTTT; CDR3 protein: CASCGVGFDQPQHF
clone size: once; V gene: TRBV6-6; J gene: TRBJ1-6; D gene: NA; CDR3 DNA: TGTGCCAGCAGTTCCACAACAGGGATTCGCAGTTCACCCCTCCACTTT; CDR3 protein: CASSSTTGIRSSPLHF
clone size: NA; V gene: TRBV9; J gene: TRBJ2-1; D gene: TRBD2; CDR3 DNA: TGTGCCAGCAGCCCGAAAAAGCTAGCGGGATACAATGAGCAGTTCTTC; CDR3 protein: CASSPKKLAGYNEQFF
clone size: NA; V gene: TRBV9; J gene: TRBJ2-2; D gene: TRBD2; CDR3 DNA: TGTGCCAGCAGCGTAGGGGGACTAGCGGGGGAGCTGTTTTTT; CDR3 protein: CASSVGGLAGELFF
clone size: NA; V gene: TRBV4-2; J gene: TRBJ2-3; D gene: NA; CDR3 DNA: TGTGCCAGCAGCCAAGGTCTCCAAGGGGGAGCAGATACGCAGTATTTT; CDR3 protein: CASSQGLQGGADTQYF
clone size: NA; V gene: TRBV7-9; J gene: TRBJ1-3; D gene: NA; CDR3 DNA: TGTGCCAGCAGCAGGACACTGAGCTCTGGAAACACCATATATTTT; CDR3 protein: CASSRTLSSGNTIYF